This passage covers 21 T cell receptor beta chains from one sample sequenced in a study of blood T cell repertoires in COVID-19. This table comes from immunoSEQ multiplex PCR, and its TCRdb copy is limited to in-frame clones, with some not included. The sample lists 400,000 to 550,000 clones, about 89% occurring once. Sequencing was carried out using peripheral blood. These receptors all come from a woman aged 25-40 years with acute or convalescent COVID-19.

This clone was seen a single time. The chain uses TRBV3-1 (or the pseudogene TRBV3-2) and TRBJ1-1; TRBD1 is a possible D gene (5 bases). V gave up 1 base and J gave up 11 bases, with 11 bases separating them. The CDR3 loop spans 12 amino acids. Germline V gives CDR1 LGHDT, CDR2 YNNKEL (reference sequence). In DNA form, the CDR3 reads TGTGCCAGCAGCCAAGCGGCAGGGTATGCTTTCTTT. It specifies CASSQAAGYAFF.

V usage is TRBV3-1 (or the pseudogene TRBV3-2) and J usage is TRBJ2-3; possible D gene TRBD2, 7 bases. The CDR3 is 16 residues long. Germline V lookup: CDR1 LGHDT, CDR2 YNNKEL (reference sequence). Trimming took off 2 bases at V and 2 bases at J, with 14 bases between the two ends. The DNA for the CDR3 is TGTGCCAGCAGCCAATCGGCGGGGGCCTCCACAGATACGCAGTATTTT. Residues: CASSQSAGASTDTQYF.

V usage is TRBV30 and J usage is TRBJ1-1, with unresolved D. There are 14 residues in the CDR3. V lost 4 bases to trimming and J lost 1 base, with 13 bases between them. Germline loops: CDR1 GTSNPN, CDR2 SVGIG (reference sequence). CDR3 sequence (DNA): TGTGCCTGGATGAACGGTTATGGGAACACTGAAGCTTTCTTT. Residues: CAWMNGYGNTEAFF.

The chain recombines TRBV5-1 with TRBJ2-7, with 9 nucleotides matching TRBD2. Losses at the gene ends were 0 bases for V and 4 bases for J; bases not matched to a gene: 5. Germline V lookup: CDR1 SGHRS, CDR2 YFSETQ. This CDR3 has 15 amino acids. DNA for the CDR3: TGCGCCAGCAGCTTGGCCCCAGCGGGGGGATACGAGCAGTACTTC. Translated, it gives CASSLAPAGGYEQYF.

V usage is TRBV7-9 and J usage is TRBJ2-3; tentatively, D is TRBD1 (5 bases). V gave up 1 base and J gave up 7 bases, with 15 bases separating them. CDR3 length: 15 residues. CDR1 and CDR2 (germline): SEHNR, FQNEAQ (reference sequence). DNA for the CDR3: TGTGCCAGCAGCTTAGTTGTCAGGGATGCGAATACGCAGTATTTT. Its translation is CASSLVVRDANTQYF.

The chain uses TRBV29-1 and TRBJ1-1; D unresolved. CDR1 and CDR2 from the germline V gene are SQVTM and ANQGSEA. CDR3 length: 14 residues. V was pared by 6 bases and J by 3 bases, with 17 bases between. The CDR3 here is CSVALVVADTEAFF. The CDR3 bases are TGCAGCGTCGCTCTCGTCGTGGCTGACACTGAAGCTTTCTTT.

CDR3 region: CASSVGRATEAFF. DNA of the CDR3: TGTGCCAGCAGCGTGGGGAGGGCCACTGAAGCTTTCTTT. The rearrangement uses TRBV9 and TRBJ1-1; no clear D gene. This CDR3 is 13 amino acids long. CDR1 SGDLS and CDR2 YYNGEE come from the germline V gene. Deletions cut 2 bases from V and 4 bases from J, with 9 bases between. Filled out from reference TRBV9 and TRBJ1-1, the complete variable domain reads DSGVTQTPKHLITATGQRVTLRCSPRSGDLSVYWYQQSLDQGLQFLIQYYNGEERAKGNILERFSAQQFPDLHSELNLSSLELGDSALYFCASSVGRATEAFFGQGTRLTVV.

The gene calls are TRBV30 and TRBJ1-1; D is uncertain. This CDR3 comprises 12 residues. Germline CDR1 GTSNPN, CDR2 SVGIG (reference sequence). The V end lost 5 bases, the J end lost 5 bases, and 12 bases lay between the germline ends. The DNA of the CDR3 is TGTGCCTGGGTTGGAGGAGGAACTGAAGCTTTCTTT. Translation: CAWVGGGTEAFF.

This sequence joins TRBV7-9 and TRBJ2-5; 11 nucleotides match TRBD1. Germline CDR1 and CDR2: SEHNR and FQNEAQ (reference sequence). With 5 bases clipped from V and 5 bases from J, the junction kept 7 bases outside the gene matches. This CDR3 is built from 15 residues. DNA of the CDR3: TGTGCCAGCAGCCGGGACAGGGGGGGTTGGGAGACCCAGTACTTC. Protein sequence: CASSRDRGGWETQYF.

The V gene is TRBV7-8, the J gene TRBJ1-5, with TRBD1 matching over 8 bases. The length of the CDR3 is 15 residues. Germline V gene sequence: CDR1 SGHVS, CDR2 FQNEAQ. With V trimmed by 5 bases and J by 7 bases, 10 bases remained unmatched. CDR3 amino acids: CASSRGQGNIQPQHF. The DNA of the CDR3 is TGTGCCAGCAGCCGAGGACAGGGTAATATCCAGCCCCAGCATTTT.

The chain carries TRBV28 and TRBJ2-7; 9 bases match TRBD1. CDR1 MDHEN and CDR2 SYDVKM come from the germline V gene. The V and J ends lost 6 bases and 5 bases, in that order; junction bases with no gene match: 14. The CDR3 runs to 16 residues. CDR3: CASRNPPGQGIHEQYF. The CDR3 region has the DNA TGTGCCAGCAGAAACCCCCCGGGACAGGGAATCCACGAGCAGTACTTC.

In DNA, the CDR3 is TGTGCCAGCATTTCCGGACTACCCACTGAAGCTTTCTTT. Amino acid sequence: CASISGLPTEAFF. V is TRBV28 and J is TRBJ1-1; no reliable D call. The germline V and J ends were trimmed by 7 bases and 4 bases, with 13 bases remaining between them. Germline lookup yields CDR1 MDHEN and CDR2 SYDVKM. CDR3 size: 13 residues.

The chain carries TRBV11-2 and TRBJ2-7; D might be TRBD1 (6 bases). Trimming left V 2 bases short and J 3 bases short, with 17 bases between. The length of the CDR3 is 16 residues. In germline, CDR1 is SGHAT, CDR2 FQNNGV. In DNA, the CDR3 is TGTGCCAGCAGCTTAAGTGCAGGGGATCTAGACTACGAGCAGTACTTC. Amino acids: CASSLSAGDLDYEQYF.

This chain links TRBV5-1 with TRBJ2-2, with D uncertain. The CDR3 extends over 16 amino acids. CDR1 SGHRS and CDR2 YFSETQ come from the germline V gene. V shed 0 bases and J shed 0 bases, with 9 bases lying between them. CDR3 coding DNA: TGCGCCAGCAGCTTGGCAGGCGCCTCGAACACCGGGGAGCTGTTTTTT. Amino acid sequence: CASSLAGASNTGELFF.

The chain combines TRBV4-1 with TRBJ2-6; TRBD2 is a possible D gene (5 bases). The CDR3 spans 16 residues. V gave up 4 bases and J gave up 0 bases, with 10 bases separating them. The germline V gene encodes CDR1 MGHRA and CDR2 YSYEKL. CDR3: CASSPREFSGANVLTF. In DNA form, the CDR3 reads TGCGCCAGCAGCCCCCGGGAATTCTCTGGGGCCAACGTCCTGACTTTC.

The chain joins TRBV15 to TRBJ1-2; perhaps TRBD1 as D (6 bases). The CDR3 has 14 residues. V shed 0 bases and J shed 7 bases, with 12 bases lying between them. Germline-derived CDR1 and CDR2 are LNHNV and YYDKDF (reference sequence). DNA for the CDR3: TGTGCCACCAGCAGAGATACAGGGACCCGTGGCTACACCTTC. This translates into CATSRDTGTRGYTF.

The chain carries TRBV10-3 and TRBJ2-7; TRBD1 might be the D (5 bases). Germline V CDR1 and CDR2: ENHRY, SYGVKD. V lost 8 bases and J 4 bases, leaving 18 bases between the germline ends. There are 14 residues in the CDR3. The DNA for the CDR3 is TGTGCCATCGGAAAGCAAGTGGGGCAATACGAGCAGTACTTC. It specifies CAIGKQVGQYEQYF.

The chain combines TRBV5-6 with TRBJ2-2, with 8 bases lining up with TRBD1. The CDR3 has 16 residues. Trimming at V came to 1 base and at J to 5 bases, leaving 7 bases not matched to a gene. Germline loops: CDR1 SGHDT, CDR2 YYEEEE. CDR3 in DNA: TGTGCCAGCAGCTTGTGGCAGGGGGCAGGGACCGGGGAGCTGTTTTTT. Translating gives CASSLWQGAGTGELFF.

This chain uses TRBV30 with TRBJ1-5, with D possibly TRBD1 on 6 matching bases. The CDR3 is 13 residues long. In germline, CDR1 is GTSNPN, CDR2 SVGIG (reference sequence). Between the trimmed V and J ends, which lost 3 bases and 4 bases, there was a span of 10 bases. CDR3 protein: CAWSEGVNQPQHF. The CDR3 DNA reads TGTGCCTGGAGCGAGGGGGTGAATCAGCCCCAGCATTTT.

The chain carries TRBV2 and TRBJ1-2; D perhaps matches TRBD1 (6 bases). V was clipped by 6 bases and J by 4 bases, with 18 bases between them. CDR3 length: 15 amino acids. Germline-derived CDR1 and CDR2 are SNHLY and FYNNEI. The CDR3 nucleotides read TGTGCCAGCAGCCTGGGGAAAGGGGGGGGCTATGGCTACACCTTC. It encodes CASSLGKGGGYGYTF.

The CDR3 DNA sequence: TGTGCCAGCACCCCCTGGGACAGGGGACGTGAGACCCAGTACTTC. Protein product: CASTPWDRGRETQYF. The chain joins TRBV6-2 or TRBV6-3 to TRBJ2-5; TRBD1 aligns across 10 bases. V lost 7 bases to trimming and J lost 5 bases; unmatched junction nucleotides: 10. The V gene's germline CDR1 is MNHEY and CDR2 SVGEGT. This CDR3 region has 15 residues.